The rows below give T cell receptor beta chains drawn from one sample of a study of OX40 agonist ivuxolimab in advanced cancers. Libraries were prepared by immunoSEQ multiplex PCR; TCRdb keeps only in-frame clonotypes and omits some of them. The table has some 70,000 clones, 86% seen once. The source was CD4+ or CD8+ T cells sorted from blood, collected in a trial of the OX40 agonist ivuxolimab. These receptors all come from an adult with an advanced solid tumor such as melanoma, head and neck, liver or kidney cancer. CDR3s include the opening cysteine and the closing phenylalanine or tryptophan. D genes are given only for firm matches. The size entry is marked missing in some rows and otherwise reads once, few, many or a size class.

j_call | clone_size | d_call | v_call | cdr3_aa | cdr3_nt
TRBJ1-1 | NA | TRBD1 | TRBV2 | CASGGQGAGTEAFF | TGTGCCAGCGGCGGACAGGGGGCCGGCACTGAAGCTTTCTTT
TRBJ2-7 | NA | TRBD1 | TRBV6-6 | CASSYSTTGGSYEQYF | TGTGCCAGCAGTTACTCGACCACAGGGGGCTCCTACGAGCAGTACTTC
TRBJ2-3 | few | NA | TRBV10-1 | CASSPTFSPTDTQYF | TGCGCCAGCAGTCCGACCTTTTCCCCCACAGATACGCAGTATTTT
TRBJ1-2 | NA | TRBD1 | TRBV5-1 | CASSLAWDRRSGGYTF | TGCGCCAGCAGCTTGGCCTGGGACAGGCGGTCTGGTGGCTACACCTTC
TRBJ2-1 | once | TRBD2 | TRBV2 | CASSGGGPSYNEQFF | TGTGCCAGCAGCGGCGGGGGGCCATCCTACAATGAGCAGTTCTTC
TRBJ1-4 | once | NA | TRBV6-6 | CASSSGTVIAEKLFF | TGTGCCAGCAGTTCCGGGACGGTGATAGCTGAAAAACTGTTTTTT
TRBJ2-5 | NA | NA | TRBV6-1 | CASTPIFQETQYF | TGTGCCAGCACCCCCATCTTCCAAGAGACCCAGTACTTC
TRBJ2-7 | once | TRBD1 | TRBV6-5 | CASRDQGAREQYF | TGTGCCAGCAGGGATCAGGGGGCGAGGGAGCAGTACTTC
TRBJ2-3 | NA | TRBD2 | TRBV5-4 | CASSAERGVGDTQYF | TGTGCCAGCAGTGCTGAGCGGGGGGTAGGAGATACGCAGTATTTT
TRBJ1-6 | NA | NA | TRBV10-3 | CAIRGSYNSPLHF | TGTGCCATCAGGGGGTCCTATAATTCACCCCTCCACTTT
TRBJ1-1 | NA | NA | TRBV9 | CASSGRTVTEAFF | TGTGCCAGCAGCGGACGGACAGTCACTGAAGCTTTCTTT
TRBJ2-7 | few | NA | TRBV19 | CASSAGESYEQYF | TGTGCCAGTAGTGCTGGGGAGTCCTACGAGCAGTACTTC
TRBJ2-7 | once | NA | TRBV30 | CAWRLQGPSSYEQYF | TGTGCCTGGAGGCTACAGGGCCCGAGCTCCTACGAGCAGTACTTC
TRBJ2-6 | NA | TRBD1 | TRBV18 | CASSLQGASSGANVLTF | TGTGCCAGCTCATTACAGGGGGCTAGCTCTGGGGCCAACGTCCTGACTTTC
TRBJ2-7 | NA | TRBD1 | TRBV29-1 | CSVEPGQGADEQYF | TGCAGCGTTGAGCCGGGACAGGGGGCCGACGAGCAGTACTTC
TRBJ2-3 | NA | TRBD2 | TRBV10-3 | CAISDRLAGSTDTQYF | TGTGCCATCAGTGATCGGCTAGCGGGTAGCACAGATACGCAGTATTTT
TRBJ1-5 | NA | NA | TRBV19 | CASSSQANQPQHF | TGTGCCAGTAGTAGCCAGGCTAATCAGCCCCAGCATTTT
TRBJ1-4 | NA | TRBD1 | TRBV5-6 | CASSSYPLPGTGSEKLFF | TGTGCCAGCAGCTCTTACCCCCTCCCCGGGACAGGGAGTGAAAAACTGTTTTTT
TRBJ2-3 | NA | TRBD2 | TRBV11-3 | CASSLTSGGPTDTQYF | TGTGCCAGCAGCTTAACTAGCGGGGGCCCGACGGATACGCAGTATTTT
TRBJ2-7 | NA | NA | TRBV10-1 | CASSEGAGPGPHEQYF | TGCGCCAGCAGTGAAGGAGCTGGTCCCGGGCCGCACGAGCAGTACTTC
TRBJ1-1 | NA | NA | TRBV28 | CASSFPMGEANTEAFF | TGTGCCAGCAGTTTCCCTATGGGCGAGGCGAACACTGAAGCTTTCTTT
TRBJ2-7 | NA | NA | TRBV28 | CASSPPAERVQYF | TGTGCCAGCAGTCCCCCAGCGGAGAGGGTGCAGTACTTC
TRBJ1-5 | NA | TRBD1 | TRBV28 | CASRGQENQPQHF | TGTGCCAGCAGGGGACAGGAGAATCAGCCCCAGCATTTT
TRBJ2-7 | NA | NA | TRBV20-1 | CSAPTPYEQYF | TGCAGTGCTCCGACACCGTACGAGCAGTACTTC
TRBJ1-4 | NA | NA | TRBV5-4 | CASSFGGGGVTNEKLFF | TGTGCCAGCAGCTTCGGAGGGGGGGGAGTGACTAATGAAAAACTGTTTTTT
TRBJ2-5 | once | TRBD1 | TRBV19 | CASSDRGRGETQYF | TGTGCCAGTAGTGACAGGGGGCGCGGGGAGACCCAGTACTTC
TRBJ1-3 | NA | NA | TRBV6-1 | CASSRSSGNTIYF | TGTGCCAGCAGTCGGAGCTCTGGAAACACCATATATTTT
TRBJ1-2 | once | NA | TRBV29-1 | CSFEGERDYGYTF | TGCAGCTTCGAAGGAGAGCGAGACTATGGCTACACCTTC
TRBJ2-7 | once | TRBD1 | TRBV5-1 | CASSWDRGLEQYF | TGCGCCAGCAGCTGGGACAGGGGGCTCGAGCAGTACTTC
TRBJ2-5 | NA | NA | TRBV9 | CASSLVGLSQETQYF | TGTGCCAGCAGCCTGGTGGGGCTATCCCAAGAGACCCAGTACTTC
TRBJ2-7 | NA | NA | TRBV30 | CAWSVTGLQQYF | TGTGCCTGGAGTGTAACAGGCTTGCAGCAGTACTTC
TRBJ2-7 | few | NA | TRBV2 | CASIFRDRRNEQYF | TGTGCCAGCATATTCCGGGACCGGAGGAACGAGCAGTACTTC
TRBJ2-7 | NA | NA | TRBV5-5 | CASSLALEAVYEQYF | TGTGCCAGCAGCTTAGCATTGGAGGCGGTCTACGAGCAGTACTTC
TRBJ2-2 | NA | NA | TRBV19 | CASTNLGTANTGELFF | TGTGCCAGTACCAACTTAGGGACCGCGAACACCGGGGAGCTGTTTTTT
TRBJ2-1 | once | TRBD2 | TRBV6-5 | CASRPGTSGQLFF | TGTGCCAGCAGACCCGGGACTAGCGGTCAGCTGTTCTTC
TRBJ2-5 | NA | NA | TRBV19 | CASRGGGAGRETQYF | TGTGCCAGTCGAGGGGGTGGGGCAGGCCGGGAGACCCAGTACTTC
TRBJ2-5 | once | TRBD2 | TRBV19 | CASSLGLAYQETQYF | TGTGCCAGTAGTCTGGGACTAGCGTATCAAGAGACCCAGTACTTC
TRBJ1-6 | few | TRBD1 | TRBV19 | CASSTDRQGAMGSPLHF | TGTGCCAGTAGTACCGATCGACAGGGGGCGATGGGTTCACCCCTCCACTTT